The rows below give T cell receptor beta chains drawn from one sample of a study of response to subunit inactivated influenza vaccine. TCRdb reanalysed the RT-PCR reads using MiXCR and keeps one entry per CDR3 protein. The table has roughly 700,000 distinct CDR3 sequences, about 15% seen once. The source material was PBMCs from blood, sampled around two weeks before vaccination. The receptors here all came from a man aged 45-60 years who received an inactivated influenza vaccine. The CDR3 runs from the conserved cysteine through the conserved F or W. The order of the fields is clone size, V gene, D gene, J gene, CDR3 DNA, CDR3 protein. The D gene is left open where the match is weak. The listing skips clone size in some rows; elsewhere it reads once, few, many or a size class.

-,TRBV28,TRBD1,TRBJ2-7,TGTGCCAGCAGATCACAGGGGGTGCGATCCTACGAGCAGTACTTC,CASRSQGVRSYEQYF
-,TRBV12-3/TRBV12-4,TRBD1,TRBJ2-3,TGTACCAGCAGTGGGGACAGATCAACTTTTGGTCTCGGGACAGATACGCAGTATTTT,CTSSGDRSTFGLGTDTQYF
few,TRBV12-3/TRBV12-4,-,TRBJ1-6,TGTGCCAGCAGACAGGGAGGAAATTCACCCCTCCACTTT,CASRQGGNSPLHF
few,TRBV5-1,TRBD1,TRBJ2-1,TGCGCCAGCAGCTACCATGGACAGGGAGCAGTGAATGAGCAGTTCTTC,CASSYHGQGAVNEQFF
-,TRBV2,-,TRBJ2-7,TGTGCCAGCAGTATAGCAGGGCGCTACGAGCAGTACTTC,CASSIAGRYEQYF
-,TRBV12-3/TRBV12-4,TRBD2,TRBJ2-5,TGTGCCAGCAGTACCCCCCTAGCGGCTCAAGAGACCCAGTACTTC,CASSTPLAAQETQYF
-,TRBV9,-,TRBJ2-3,TGTGCCAGCAGCGCCCGAGGTAGCACAGATACGCAGTATTTT,CASSARGSTDTQYF
-,TRBV5-1,TRBD2,TRBJ2-3,TGCGCCAGCAGCTTGGGGACTAGTCCCACAGATACGCAGTATTTT,CASSLGTSPTDTQYF
many,TRBV27,TRBD1,TRBJ1-2,TGTGCCAGCAGTACGCTACAGGGGGGGGGTATCGGCTACACCTTC,CASSTLQGGGIGYTF
few,TRBV7-2,-,TRBJ2-1,TGTGCCAGCAGCTTAGATTCCGCGACCTACAATGAGCAGTTCTTC,CASSLDSATYNEQFF
-,TRBV4-2,TRBD1,TRBJ2-7,TGTGCCAGCAGCCAAGATCTTGTCGGGGCAGGGGGCATAGGTGAGCAGTACTTC,CASSQDLVGAGGIGEQYF
-,TRBV9,-,TRBJ1-4,TGTGCCAGCAGGAAGGAGGGTCCAACTAATGAAAAACTGTTTTTT,CASRKEGPTNEKLFF